The sequence of this T cell receptor beta chain was determined in a study of T cell responses to AZD1222 COVID-19 vaccine. The repertoire was sequenced with immunoSEQ multiplex PCR; TCRdb's copy has only in-frame clones and lacks some. In the table there are about 120,000 clones, 88% of which are singletons. This clone occurred a few times. In germline, CDR1 is SNHLY, CDR2 FYNNEI. The CDR3 loop spans 13 amino acids. V lost 7 bases to trimming and J lost 2 bases, with 12 bases between them. The sequenced sample was peripheral blood, obtained on day 0 of AZD1222 vaccination. The rearrangement links TRBV2 to TRBJ2-7, with D unclear. This TCR was recovered from an adult in good health. The chain's CDR3 is CASIRLSPYEQYF. DNA of the CDR3: TGTGCCAGCATCCGGCTGAGCCCCTACGAGCAGTACTTC.